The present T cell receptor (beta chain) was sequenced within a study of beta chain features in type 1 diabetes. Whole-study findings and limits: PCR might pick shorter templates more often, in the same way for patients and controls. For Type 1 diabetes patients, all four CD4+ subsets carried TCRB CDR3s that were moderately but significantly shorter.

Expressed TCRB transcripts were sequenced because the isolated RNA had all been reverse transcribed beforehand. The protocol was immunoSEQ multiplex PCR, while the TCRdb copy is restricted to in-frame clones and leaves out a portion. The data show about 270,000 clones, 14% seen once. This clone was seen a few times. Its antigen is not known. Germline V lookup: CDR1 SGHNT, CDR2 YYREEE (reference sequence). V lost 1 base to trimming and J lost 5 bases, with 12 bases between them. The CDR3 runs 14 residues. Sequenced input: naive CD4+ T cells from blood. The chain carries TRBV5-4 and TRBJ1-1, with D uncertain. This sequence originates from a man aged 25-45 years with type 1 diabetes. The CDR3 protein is CASSLMSEGTEAFF. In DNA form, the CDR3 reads TGTGCCAGCAGCTTGATGTCCGAGGGTACTGAAGCTTTCTTT.